This T cell receptor (beta chain) was captured in a study of blood T cell repertoires in COVID-19. Study as a whole: COVID-19 samples from acute and convalescent phases originated in the United States, Italy and Spain. In each case, the material was cDNA or gDNA derived from T cells, B-cell-depleted T cells, or PBMCs.

Per the authors' pipeline: Estimation of nucleated cell counts was performed using reference gene primer amplification. Clones were read by immunoSEQ multiplex PCR, and TCRdb kept only the in-frame ones, dropping some. V, J and clone size derive from that table, while D and trimming were established from the DNA sequence. The repertoire holds 53,000 or so clones, about 75% seen once, with roughly 23% in the top ten. The CDR3 sequence is 16 residues long. This receptor was identified in a man aged 50 to 59 with active or convalescent COVID-19. The chain carries TRBV21-1 and TRBJ1-3. TRBV21-1 is a known pseudogene. Sequenced sample: peripheral blood. DNA of the CDR3: TGTGCCAGCAGCAAAGGAGGGCTCGGAACTGGAAACACCATATATTTT. It codes for CASSKGGLGTGNTIYF.